The clone carrying this T cell receptor (beta chain) was seen at least ten times. Germline V lookup: CDR1 SQVTM, CDR2 ANQGSEA. This CDR3 region has 15 residues. V lost 6 bases and J lost 3, with 17 bases in between. Patients selected for sequencing had displayed CD8+CD57+ cell expansion by flow cytometry. The data originate from a study of CD8+CD57+ T cells in acquired aplastic anemia. Genomic DNA, serving as template, underwent TCR beta VDJ and CDR3 profiling. Each CDR3 protein is one row after TCRdb ran MiXCR on the reads. The sample consists of 450,000 to 550,000 distinct CDR3 sequences, roughly a third of them appearing once.

The sequence came from a human donor with aplastic anemia. Source material: sorted CD4+, CD8+, or CD8+CD57+ T cells (not recorded which) from PBMCs. This chain joins TRBV29-1 and TRBJ2-2, with D uncertain. DNA of the CDR3: TGCAGCGTCATTGTGGGTGACCGTTACACCGGGGAGCTGTTTTTT. Translated, it gives CSVIVGDRYTGELFF.